The 16 T cell receptor beta chains listed next were all sequenced from one sample in a study of blood T cell repertoires in COVID-19. Libraries were prepared by immunoSEQ multiplex PCR; TCRdb keeps only in-frame clonotypes and omits some of them. The table has 150,000 to 200,000 clones, roughly 80% seen once; the top ten hold about 7.2%. Sequencing was performed on peripheral blood. The receptors here all came from a man between 60 and 70 years old with acute or convalescent COVID-19.

The V and J genes are TRBV29-1 and TRBJ1-2; 8 bases fit TRBD1. CDR1 is SQVTM, CDR2 ANQGSEA, per germline. V gave up 6 bases and J gave up 5 bases; unmatched junction bases: 5. The CDR3 length is 12 residues. The CDR3 nucleotides are TGCAGCGTGATCCGGGACAGGTATGGCTACACCTTC. It encodes CSVIRDRYGYTF.

This chain connects TRBV27 to TRBJ2-7; no clear D. V was cut by 3 bases and J by 4 bases, with 10 bases left in between. This CDR3 region has 13 residues. The germline V gene encodes CDR1 MNHEY and CDR2 SMNVEV (reference sequence). The CDR3 DNA reads TGTGCCAGCAGTTTGCAGCGAGGTTACGAGCAGTACTTC. It translates to CASSLQRGYEQYF.

The chain joins TRBV15 to TRBJ1-1, with TRBD1 as a possible D gene (5 bases). The length of the CDR3 is 14 residues. Trimming stripped 2 bases from V and 4 bases from J, with 11 bases between. Germline V lookup: CDR1 LNHNV, CDR2 YYDKDF (reference sequence). The CDR3 bases are TGTGCCACCAGCAGAACTCGACAGTTCACTGAAGCTTTCTTT. Amino acid sequence: CATSRTRQFTEAFF. The full variable domain, rest sourced from reference TRBV15 and TRBJ1-1, is DAMVIQNPRYQVTQFGKPVTLSCSQTLNHNVMYWYQQKSSQAPKLLFHYYDKDFNNEADTPDNFQSRRPNTSFCFLDIRSPGLGDTAMYLCATSRTRQFTEAFFGQGTRLTVV.

The chain joins TRBV5-6 to TRBJ2-3; 11 bases fit TRBD2. V lost 4 bases, J lost 1 base, and 11 bases stayed unmatched. The CDR3 is 18 amino acids. CDR1 is SGHDT and CDR2 is YYEEEE in the germline V gene. The CDR3 DNA is TGTGCCAGCAGCAACCGACTAGCGGGGTACTCGGGCACAGATACGCAGTATTTT. Translating gives CASSNRLAGYSGTDTQYF.

This chain joins TRBV11-2 and TRBJ1-1; perhaps TRBD1 as D (5 bases). The CDR3 totals 15 residues. The V end lost 0 bases, the J end lost 5 bases, and 13 bases lay between the germline ends. Germline CDR1 and CDR2: SGHAT and FQNNGV. The CDR3 bases are TGTGCCAGCAGCTTAGAAGGGGCGCTGGGTACTGAAGCTTTCTTT. Its protein product is CASSLEGALGTEAFF.

V gene TRBV6-1 combines with J gene TRBJ2-3; no clear D gene. The germline V gene encodes CDR1 MNHNS and CDR2 SASEGT. This CDR3 spans 14 amino acids. The V gene lost 0 bases and the J gene lost 0 bases, with 4 bases spanning the gap. In DNA form, the CDR3 reads TGTGCCAGCAGTGAAGCAGCTAGCACAGATACGCAGTATTTT. Protein: CASSEAASTDTQYF.

The chain carries TRBV19 and TRBJ1-6, with TRBD1 as a possible D gene (5 bases). CDR1 and CDR2 from the germline V gene are LNHDA and SQIVND (reference sequence). Trimming pared 5 bases from V and 10 bases from J, leaving 12 bases between. The CDR3 spans 13 residues. The DNA of the CDR3 is TGTGCCAGTAGTCTCGGGGCGGGGTCACCCCTCCACTTT. It translates to CASSLGAGSPLHF.

This clone has just a few counts. The chain joins TRBV2 to TRBJ1-4, with 8 bases matching TRBD1. The V and J ends lost 7 bases and 8 bases, in that order; junction bases with no gene match: 9. The germline CDR1 and CDR2 sequences are SNHLY and FYNNEI. The length of the CDR3 is 14 residues. CDR3 sequence: CASNLDRGEEKLFF. The CDR3 DNA follows: TGTGCCAGCAACTTAGACAGGGGAGAGGAAAAACTGTTTTTT.

This clone was recorded a few times. This chain connects TRBV7-9 to TRBJ2-7; 9 bases agree with TRBD1. This CDR3 contains 14 residues. The junction had 4 bases not matched to a gene; V was cut back by 5 bases and J by 2 bases. From germline, CDR1 is SEHNR and CDR2 FQNEAQ (reference sequence). CDR3: CASSPTGGTYEQYF. The CDR3 DNA reads as TGTGCCAGCAGCCCGACAGGGGGAACCTACGAGCAGTACTTC.

The chain combines TRBV5-1 with TRBJ2-2, with D perhaps matching TRBD1 (5 bases). The V end lost 2 bases, the J end lost 5 bases, and 13 bases lay between the germline ends. The germline CDR1 and CDR2 sequences are SGHRS and YFSETQ. This CDR3 is 15 amino acids long. The CDR3 protein is CASSLQDFRTGELFF. The CDR3 nucleotides read TGCGCCAGCAGCTTACAGGATTTCAGGACCGGGGAGCTGTTTTTT.

This rearrangement joins TRBV6-5 to TRBJ1-6; no clear D gene. CDR3 length: 15 residues. With 0 bases removed from V and 6 bases from J, the gap between germline ends came to 9 bases. CDR1 and CDR2 from the germline V gene are MNHEY and SVGAGI. This chain's CDR3 is CASSYSAQLNSPLHF. The CDR3 coding sequence is TGTGCCAGCAGTTACTCGGCACAGCTTAATTCACCCCTCCACTTT.

The gene calls are TRBV11-3 and TRBJ2-1, with TRBD2 matching over 7 bases. Unmatched junction bases numbered 5, after V lost 1 base and J lost 11 bases. CDR3 size: 13 residues. Germline V gene lookup returns CDR1 SGHNT and CDR2 YENEEA. CDR3 nucleotides: TGTGCCAGCAGCTTAGTATCTAGCGGTAAGCAGTTCTTC. It encodes CASSLVSSGKQFF.

The table lists this clone with a few counts. The chain uses TRBV5-6 and TRBJ1-1; tentatively, D is TRBD1 (5 bases). The CDR3 totals 14 residues. V lost 2 bases and J lost 2, with 10 bases in between. In germline, CDR1 is SGHDT, CDR2 YYEEEE. Written as DNA, the CDR3 is TGTGCCAGCAGCTTTTGGAGGGGCAACACTGAAGCTTTCTTT. Encoded protein: CASSFWRGNTEAFF.

This clone has a single count. This rearrangement joins TRBV20-1 to TRBJ2-2; D unclear. Germline V gene sequence: CDR1 DFQATT, CDR2 SNEGSKA (reference sequence). CDR3 length: 11 residues. The V and J ends lost 6 bases and 8 bases respectively, with 10 bases between them. CDR3 DNA: TGCAGTGCCCCGGTCGGGGGGGAGCTGTTTTTT. Its protein is CSAPVGGELFF.

The chain recombines TRBV6-5 with TRBJ1-5; 9 bases fit TRBD1. Trimming cost V 6 bases and J 3 bases; bases outside gene matches: 3. The CDR3 has 14 amino acids. Germline V gene lookup returns CDR1 MNHEY and CDR2 SVGAGI. CDR3 region: CASRQGADNQPQHF. DNA of the CDR3: TGTGCCAGCAGACAGGGGGCTGACAATCAGCCCCAGCATTTT.

This clone was seen once. V usage is TRBV20-1 and J usage is TRBJ1-2; 9 nucleotides line up with TRBD1. This CDR3 region has 11 residues. Per the germline V gene, CDR1 is DFQATT and CDR2 is SNEGSKA (reference sequence). In nucleotides, the CDR3 is TGCGGAACCTACAGGGGGCGAGGCTACACCTTC. Encoded protein: CGTYRGRGYTF.